These 30 T cell receptor beta chains originate from one sample sequenced in a study of shared clonotypes between healthy human individuals. The protocol was immunoSEQ multiplex PCR, while the TCRdb copy is restricted to in-frame clones and leaves out a portion. This sample has 850,000 to 1,100,000 clones; approximately 80% occur once, and the top ten carry over 0.8%. Sequenced sample: memory CD4+ T cells from PBMCs. Subset indicated: CD45RA-negative fraction. These receptors came from a man between 18 and 29 years old in good health. Some clones in this sample may be carry-over from other donors' samples.

About this clone itself: Other DNA sequences in the same sample also yield this CDR3. The J gene is TRBJ2-7, the V gene TRBV28, with D hard to call. The CDR3 extends over 12 amino acids. Germline V lookup: CDR1 MDHEN, CDR2 SYDVKM. Trimming shortened V by 1 base and J by 2 bases, and 3 bases separated the two germline ends. CDR3: CASSLSAYEQYF. The CDR3 DNA reads TGTGCCAGCAGTTTATCAGCCTACGAGCAGTACTTC.

The V gene is TRBV6-5, the J gene TRBJ2-7; tentatively, D is TRBD1 (6 bases). The CDR3 spans 15 residues. V was shortened by 6 bases and J by 5 bases, with 20 bases between the two germline ends. CDR1 and CDR2 from the germline V gene are MNHEY and SVGAGI. CDR3 DNA: TGTGCCAGCAGGTCTACAGGGTCCCTTGAGCACGAGCAGTACTTC. The encoded protein is CASRSTGSLEHEQYF.

This chain links TRBV7-9 with TRBJ2-5; 14 positions match TRBD2. Trimming at V came to 3 bases and at J to 7 bases, leaving 4 bases not matched to a gene. CDR3 length equals 15 residues. In germline, CDR1 is SEHNR, CDR2 FQNEAQ (reference sequence). CDR3 in amino acids: CASSLGTSGSGTQYF. The CDR3 DNA is TGTGCCAGCAGCTTGGGGACTAGCGGGAGTGGGACCCAGTACTTC.

This clone was seen more than once but under ten times. The rearrangement joins TRBV11-2 to TRBJ2-5; 10 positions match TRBD1. Germline lookup yields CDR1 SGHAT and CDR2 FQNNGV. V was pared by 1 base and J by 5 bases, with 7 bases of the junction left unmatched. The CDR3 consists of 16 residues. The chain's CDR3 is CASSLVRTGGGETQYF. The CDR3 bases are TGTGCCAGCAGCTTAGTTAGGACAGGGGGAGGCGAGACCCAGTACTTC.

J is TRBJ1-2 and V is TRBV30; the D is unclear. This CDR3 spans 14 amino acids. Per germline, CDR1 GTSNPN and CDR2 SVGIG (reference sequence). V lost 0 bases, J lost 4 bases, and 12 bases lay in between. The DNA of the CDR3 is TGTGCCTGGAGTGTACGTAGAATCGGCTATGGCTACACCTTC. It is translated as CAWSVRRIGYGYTF.

The chain joins TRBV5-3 to TRBJ2-1; 10 bases fit TRBD2. TRBV5-3 is an open reading frame whose function is uncertain. Trimming at V came to 1 base and at J to 0 bases, leaving 4 bases not matched to a gene. CDR3 size: 17 residues. The CDR3 reads CARSLSASGSSYNEQFF. The DNA for the CDR3 is TGTGCCAGAAGCTTGAGCGCTAGCGGGAGCTCCTACAATGAGCAGTTCTTC.

The rearrangement joins TRBV7-2 to TRBJ1-1; D may be TRBD1 (5 bases). Germline loops: CDR1 SGHTA, CDR2 FQGNSA. The CDR3 totals 14 residues. V lost 5 bases and J 1 base, leaving 11 bases between the germline ends. The CDR3 coding sequence is TGTGCCAGCAGCCCAGGGCCCGGGAACACTGAAGCTTTCTTT. The encoded protein is CASSPGPGNTEAFF. The complete variable domain, with remaining parts taken from reference TRBV7-2 and TRBJ1-1, reads GAGVSQSPSNKVTEKGKDVELRCDPISGHTALYWYRQSLGQGLEFLIYFQGNSAPDKSGLPSDRFSAERTGGSVSTLTIQRTQQEDSAVYLCASSPGPGNTEAFFGQGTRLTVV.

CDR3 sequence: CASSPDSSTDTQYF. As DNA, the CDR3 is TGTGCCAGCAGCCCGGACTCGTCCACAGATACGCAGTATTTT. J is TRBJ2-3 and V is TRBV5-4, with D maybe TRBD2 (5 bases). The CDR3 runs 14 residues. Germline V gene lookup returns CDR1 SGHNT and CDR2 YYREEE (reference sequence). V dropped 4 bases and J dropped 2 bases, with 11 bases sitting between them.

CDR3 protein: CASSLMLGGTTSEQFF. The CDR3 DNA follows: TGTGCCAGCAGCTTAATGTTGGGGGGGACTACAAGTGAGCAGTTCTTC. The chain employs TRBV7-3 and TRBJ2-1, with TRBD2 matching over 7 bases. CDR1 and CDR2 from the germline V gene are SGHTA and FQGTGA. V lost 1 base, J lost 9 bases, and 12 bases stayed unmatched. This CDR3 comprises 16 residues.

This chain connects TRBV27 to TRBJ1-4; possibly TRBD1 for D (5 bases). Germline V lookup: CDR1 MNHEY, CDR2 SMNVEV (reference sequence). The CDR3 is made up of 15 amino acids. V shed 5 bases and J shed 4 bases, with 14 bases lying between them. The CDR3 loop is CASSAGTSNNEKLFF. CDR3 nucleotide sequence: TGTGCCAGCAGTGCCGGGACGTCAAATAATGAAAAACTGTTTTTT. Together with reference TRBV27 and TRBJ1-4, the CDR3 gives the full variable domain: EAQVTQNPRYLITVTGKKLTVTCSQNMNHEYMSWYRQDPGLGLRQIYYSMNVEVTDKGDVPEGYKVSRKEKRNFPLILESPSPNQTSLYFCASSAGTSNNEKLFFGSGTQLSVL.

The V gene is TRBV5-1, the J gene TRBJ2-1; D is perhaps TRBD2 (5 bases). The CDR3 covers 13 residues. Trimming removed 4 bases from V and 1 base from J, with 6 bases in between. In germline, CDR1 is SGHRS, CDR2 YFSETQ. The DNA of the CDR3 is TGCGCCAGCAGCCGGGAATCCTACAATGAGCAGTTCTTC. It encodes CASSRESYNEQFF.

The gene calls are TRBV5-6 and TRBJ2-2; D perhaps matches TRBD2 (5 bases). The CDR3 is 19 residues long. The V and J ends lost 5 bases and 0 bases respectively, with 23 bases between them. Germline V gene sequence: CDR1 SGHDT, CDR2 YYEEEE. As DNA, the CDR3 is TGTGCCAGCAGGGTGAGGAGGCAGACACTTACTTCGAACACCGGGGAGCTGTTTTTT. Amino acids: CASRVRRQTLTSNTGELFF.

The J gene is TRBJ1-1, the V gene TRBV19; a possible D gene is TRBD1 (6 bases). The CDR3 is made up of 13 amino acids. Trimming removed 5 bases at V and 10 bases at J, with 17 bases between. Germline-derived CDR1 and CDR2 are LNHDA and SQIVND (reference sequence). CDR3 sequence reads: CASSPQTGSGAFF. CDR3 in DNA: TGTGCCAGTAGTCCGCAGACAGGCTCGGGAGCTTTCTTT.

This clone was counted between two and nine times. A read error may be the cause here, since a much bigger clone is one base away. Here the CDR3 DNA reads TGTGCCAGCAGTACAGGGGGCTCTGGAAACACCATATATTTT. Translated, it gives CASSTGGSGNTIYF. The chain combines TRBV7-6 with TRBJ1-3, with TRBD1 matching 8 bases. With 6 bases clipped from V and 0 bases from J, the junction kept 1 base outside the gene matches. Germline CDR1 and CDR2: SGHVS and FNYEAQ. The CDR3 contains 14 residues.

The rearrangement joins TRBV4-3 to TRBJ2-7; D call uncertain. CDR1 is LGHNA and CDR2 is YSLEER in the germline V gene. V shed 0 bases and J shed 2 bases, with 8 bases lying between them. This CDR3 contains 14 residues. Here the CDR3 reads CASSQDYGTYEQYF. CDR3 coding DNA: TGCGCCAGCAGCCAAGACTACGGAACCTACGAGCAGTACTTC.

This clone was found once. The chain uses TRBV28 and TRBJ2-7; 7 bases line up with TRBD1. Germline lookup yields CDR1 MDHEN and CDR2 SYDVKM. The CDR3 is made up of 16 amino acids. J lost 2 bases, V lost 6 bases, and 13 bases had no gene match. The CDR3 DNA reads as TGTGCCAGCAGGCCTACGAGGGACAGAGCAACCTACGAGCAGTACTTC. It is translated as CASRPTRDRATYEQYF.

The chain links TRBV29-1 to TRBJ1-2; 7 bases align to TRBD1. Germline loops: CDR1 SQVTM, CDR2 ANQGSEA. This CDR3 has 12 residues. Trimming at V came to 1 base and at J to 7 bases, leaving 3 bases not matched to a gene. CDR3 nucleotide sequence: TGCAGCGTTGAAGGGACAGGACTTGGCTACACCTTC. This sequence encodes CSVEGTGLGYTF. The full variable domain, its missing parts supplied by reference TRBV29-1 and TRBJ1-2, is SAVISQKPSRDICQRGTSLTIQCQVDSQVTMMFWYRQQPGQSLTLIATANQGSEATYESGFVIDKFPISRPNLTFSTLTVSNMSPEDSSIYLCSVEGTGLGYTFGSGTRLTVV.

This rearrangement joins TRBV28 to TRBJ2-7, with 10 bases matching TRBD2. Germline V gives CDR1 MDHEN, CDR2 SYDVKM. The CDR3 runs 15 residues. The V and J ends lost 4 bases and 2 bases, in that order; junction bases with no gene match: 5. The CDR3 loop reads CASSSIAGGTYEQYF. For the CDR3, the DNA is TGTGCCAGCAGTTCAATAGCGGGAGGCACCTACGAGCAGTACTTC. The full variable domain, its missing parts supplied by reference TRBV28 and TRBJ2-7, is DVKVTQSSRYLVKRTGEKVFLECVQDMDHENMFWYRQDPGLGLRLIYFSYDVKMKEKGDIPEGYSVSREKKERFSLILESASTNQTSMYLCASSSIAGGTYEQYFGPGTRLTVT.

V and J are TRBV7-6 and TRBJ2-1; tentative D call: TRBD1 (5 bases). From germline, CDR1 is SGHVS and CDR2 FNYEAQ. The V end was cut by 5 bases, the J end by 5 bases, with 19 bases between. The CDR3 loop spans 16 amino acids. The CDR3 reads CASSRSQGLTHNEQFF. For the CDR3, the DNA is TGTGCCAGCAGCCGCTCGCAGGGATTAACCCACAATGAGCAGTTCTTC.

The V and J genes are TRBV20-1 and TRBJ2-1, with D perhaps matching TRBD1 or TRBD2 (5 bases each). The CDR3 length is 11 residues. The germline V and J ends were trimmed by 7 bases and 8 bases, with 12 bases remaining between them. The germline V gene encodes CDR1 DFQATT and CDR2 SNEGSKA (reference sequence). Here the CDR3 reads CSVKLGDEQFF. The CDR3 region has the DNA TGCAGTGTTAAACTGGGGGATGAGCAGTTCTTC.

The sample holds one count of this clone. The chain uses TRBV30 and TRBJ2-5; TRBD1 is a possible D gene (6 bases). Germline values: CDR1 GTSNPN, CDR2 SVGIG (reference sequence). The CDR3 is made up of 15 amino acids. The V end was cut by 0 bases, the J end by 1 base, with 12 bases between. The CDR3 region is CAWSVMTGRQETQYF. CDR3 DNA sequence: TGTGCCTGGAGTGTGATGACAGGCCGCCAAGAGACCCAGTACTTC.

This clone has ten or more counts. This chain uses TRBV2 with TRBJ2-7; TRBD2 aligns across 12 bases. Germline V gene sequence: CDR1 SNHLY, CDR2 FYNNEI. With 4 bases clipped from V and 6 bases from J, the junction kept 7 bases outside the gene matches. CDR3 length equals 15 residues. The CDR3 nucleotides are TGTGCCAGCAGTGGGAGACTAGCGGGAGCAGGCGAGCAGTACTTC. Residues: CASSGRLAGAGEQYF.

The CDR3 sequence: CASSLGGVDEKLFF. DNA for the CDR3: TGTGCCAGCAGCTTAGGTGGTGTCGATGAAAAACTGTTTTTT. The chain employs TRBV7-9 and TRBJ1-4, with D unclear. Deletions cut 1 base from V and 6 bases from J, with 9 bases between. This CDR3 has 14 amino acids. Germline CDR1 and CDR2: SEHNR and FQNEAQ (reference sequence).

The chain carries TRBV14 and TRBJ2-2; D uncertain. Germline V gene sequence: CDR1 SGHDN, CDR2 FVKESK. V dropped 3 bases and J dropped 1 base, with 3 bases sitting between them. The CDR3 extends over 13 amino acids. CDR3 sequence: CASSHLNTGELFF. As DNA, the CDR3 is TGTGCCAGCAGCCACCTGAACACCGGGGAGCTGTTTTTT.

This chain's CDR3 is CAISDRGFGMNTEAFF. CDR3 in DNA: TGTGCCATCAGTGACAGGGGATTTGGGATGAACACTGAAGCTTTCTTT. V is TRBV10-3 and J is TRBJ1-1; D is perhaps TRBD1 (6 bases). Per the germline V gene, CDR1 is ENHRY and CDR2 is SYGVKD. The ends were cut back, 3 bases at V and 0 bases at J, with 14 bases in the middle. This CDR3 region has 16 residues.

The gene calls are TRBV28 and TRBJ2-3, with 9 bases aligning to TRBD1. The CDR3 contains 16 residues. Germline V CDR1 and CDR2: MDHEN, SYDVKM. Germline trimming cut 6 bases from V and 9 bases from J; bases unmatched to any gene: 16. DNA for the CDR3: TGTGCCAGCAGCCAAGCCCATGGGACAGGGCTTCGAACGCAGTATTTT. Protein product: CASSQAHGTGLRTQYF. The full variable domain, with the rest looked up from reference TRBV28 and TRBJ2-3, is DVKVTQSSRYLVKRTGEKVFLECVQDMDHENMFWYRQDPGLGLRLIYFSYDVKMKEKGDIPEGYSVSREKKERFSLILESASTNQTSMYLCASSQAHGTGLRTQYFGPGTRLTVL.

The chain has TRBV28 and TRBJ1-5, with 8 nucleotides matching TRBD1. The V gene's germline CDR1 is MDHEN and CDR2 SYDVKM. V gave up 4 bases and J gave up 0 bases; unmatched junction bases: 14. This CDR3 is 19 amino acids long. CDR3 in DNA: TGTGCCAGCAGTTCTACTTGGGCAGGGGGCCCTAGTAGCAATCAGCCCCAGCATTTT. Its protein product is CASSSTWAGGPSSNQPQHF.

This clone was counted between two and nine times. The chain couples TRBV7-9 to TRBJ2-3; D is undetermined. The CDR3 extends over 12 amino acids. Germline loops: CDR1 SEHNR, CDR2 FQNEAQ (reference sequence). V lost 2 bases to trimming and J lost 5 bases, with 5 bases between them. The CDR3 DNA is TGTGCCAGCAGCTTATCCGGAGATACGCAGTATTTT. Its protein is CASSLSGDTQYF.

The genes are TRBV19 and TRBJ2-1; D gene unclear. Germline loops: CDR1 LNHDA, CDR2 SQIVND (reference sequence). CDR3 length: 12 amino acids. The germline V and J ends were trimmed by 2 bases and 7 bases, with 6 bases remaining between them. CDR3 residues: CASSIFSNEQFF. CDR3 sequence (DNA): TGTGCCAGTAGTATATTCTCAAATGAGCAGTTCTTC.

V gene TRBV29-1 combines with J gene TRBJ2-5; D is unresolved. This CDR3 has 14 residues. V gave up 1 base and J gave up 4 bases, with 13 bases separating them. Looked up from germline, CDR1 is SQVTM and CDR2 is ANQGSEA. The chain's CDR3 is CSVEGVQAGETQYF. CDR3 DNA: TGCAGCGTTGAAGGGGTGCAGGCCGGAGAGACCCAGTACTTC.